Listed below are T cell receptor beta chains from one sample, sequenced in a study of identical twins' blood T cells. TCRdb re-called the 5' RACE reads through MiXCR, storing one row per CDR3 protein. The top ten hold roughly 6.1% of the sample, which has 350,000 to 400,000 distinct CDR3 sequences, roughly 27% seen once. Sequencing input: PBMCs. The receptors shown here come from a woman between 18 and 55 years old in good health. Both conserved end residues are part of each CDR3. Fields, in order: V gene, clone size, J gene, D gene, CDR3 DNA, CDR3 protein. The D gene is left open where the match is weak. Expanded clones get a size class; other rows say once, few or many, or leave the size out.

>TRBV5-1|few|TRBJ1-1|NA
TGCGCCAGCAGCACCTCAGGGGAGAACACTGAAGCTTTCTTT
CASSTSGENTEAFF
>TRBV6-1|NA|TRBJ1-2|NA
TGTGCCAGCAGGGAACGGCCTAACTATGGCTACACCTTC
CASRERPNYGYTF
>TRBV29-1|NA|TRBJ1-1|NA
TGCAGCGTTCGCAGGGGACGTGAAGCTTTCTTT
CSVRRGREAFF
>TRBV4-1|few|TRBJ1-1|TRBD1
TGCGCCAGCAGCCAAGTGGGGCAGGGGGGAACTGAAGCTTTCTTT
CASSQVGQGGTEAFF
>TRBV11-2|NA|TRBJ1-3|NA
TGTGCCAGCAGCCTCCTCCCTGGGCTCTCTGGAAACACCATATATTTT
CASSLLPGLSGNTIYF
>TRBV5-1|NA|TRBJ2-1|TRBD2
TGCGCCAGCAGCTTGGGAGGGACTAGCGGCTACAATGAGCAGTTCTTC
CASSLGGTSGYNEQFF
>TRBV3-1|NA|TRBJ2-3|NA
TGTGCCAGCAGCCCCCGGGCCCCGAGTACGCAGTATTTT
CASSPRAPSTQYF
>TRBV20-1|NA|TRBJ1-1|NA
TGCAGTGCACCCCTGATCTCGAGGATGGATGAAGCTTTCTTT
CSAPLISRMDEAFF
>TRBV6-6|NA|TRBJ2-3|TRBD1
TGTGCCAGCAGTTACTCAAGGGGGCACTCTAGCACAGATACGCAGTATTTT
CASSYSRGHSSTDTQYF
>TRBV19|NA|TRBJ2-2|NA
TGTGCCAGTAGTACCTGGACGGAGACCGGGGAGCTGTTTTTT
CASSTWTETGELFF
>TRBV4-3|few|TRBJ2-1|NA
TGCGCCAGCAGCCAAGATCGCCGGGGGAATGAGCAGTTCTTC
CASSQDRRGNEQFF
>TRBV4-2|few|TRBJ1-2|NA
TGTGCCAGCAGCCAAGAGGGGGAGACACATACCTTC
CASSQEGETHTF
>TRBV6-4|many|TRBJ2-2|NA
TGTGCCAGCAGTGACGGGGACACCGGGGAGCTGTTTTTT
CASSDGDTGELFF
>TRBV29-1|NA|TRBJ1-3|NA
TGCTCATACAGGGTTGGAAACACCATATATTTT
CSYRVGNTIYF
>TRBV20-1|NA|TRBJ2-3|NA
TGCAGTGCTGGTATACCGACTTTTTTCTTCACAGATACGCAGTATTTT
CSAGIPTFFFTDTQYF
>TRBV5-1|many|TRBJ2-1|NA
TGCGCCAGCAGCTTCACCTACAATGAGCAGTTCTTC
CASSFTYNEQFF
>TRBV6-5|NA|TRBJ1-5|NA
TGTGCCAGCAGTTCCCAAAGACCGGCCGATCAGCCCCAGCATTTT
CASSSQRPADQPQHF
>TRBV20-1|NA|TRBJ1-1|NA
TGCAGTGCTCCACCGACAGGGAACACTGAAGCTTTCTTT
CSAPPTGNTEAFF
>TRBV7-8|few|TRBJ1-1|NA
TGTGCCAGCAGCATCCTCCTGGGGGAGTCGAACACTGAAGCTTTCTTT
CASSILLGESNTEAFF
>TRBV11-2|many|TRBJ1-5|NA
TGTGCCAGCAGCACGGGCATAAATCAGCCCCAGCATTTT
CASSTGINQPQHF
>TRBV25-1|NA|TRBJ1-1|NA
TGTGCCAGCGGTACAGGGATACTGAACACTGAAGCTTTCTTT
CASGTGILNTEAFF
>TRBV6-6|many|TRBJ1-4|NA
TGTGCCAGCAGTGGAACGGCAACTAATGAAAAACTGTTTTTT
CASSGTATNEKLFF